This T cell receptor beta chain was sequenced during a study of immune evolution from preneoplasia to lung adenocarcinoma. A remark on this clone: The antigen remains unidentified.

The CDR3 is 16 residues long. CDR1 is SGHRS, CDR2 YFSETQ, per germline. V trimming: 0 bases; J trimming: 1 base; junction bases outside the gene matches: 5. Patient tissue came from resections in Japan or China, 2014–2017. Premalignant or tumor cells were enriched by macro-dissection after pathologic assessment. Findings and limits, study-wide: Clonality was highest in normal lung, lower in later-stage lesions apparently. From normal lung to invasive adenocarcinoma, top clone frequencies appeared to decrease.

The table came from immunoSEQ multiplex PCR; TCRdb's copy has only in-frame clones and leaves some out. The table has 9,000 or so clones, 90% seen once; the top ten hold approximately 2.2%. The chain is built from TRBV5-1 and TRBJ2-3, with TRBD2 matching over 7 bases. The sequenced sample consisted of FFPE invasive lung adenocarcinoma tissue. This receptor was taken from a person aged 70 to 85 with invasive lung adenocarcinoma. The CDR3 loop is CASSLVGGEGTDTQYF. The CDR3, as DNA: TGCGCCAGCAGCTTGGTGGGGGGGGAAGGCACAGATACGCAGTATTTT. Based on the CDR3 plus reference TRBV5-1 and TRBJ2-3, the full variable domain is KAGVTQTPRYLIKTRGQQVTLSCSPISGHRSVSWYQQTPGQGLQFLFEYFSETQRNKGNFPGRFSGRQFSNSRSEMNVSTLELGDSALYLCASSLVGGEGTDTQYFGPGTRLTVL.